Below are 30 T cell receptor beta chains sequenced from a single sample in a study of human T cells and chemical hapten exposure. TCRdb reprocessed the RACE reads via MiXCR and lists one record per CDR3 protein. The sample has some 200,000 distinct CDR3 sequences; around 20% are singletons. Documented time point: patch test 1, 2 weeks after DPC sensitization. Sample treatment: therapeutic diphenylcyclopropenone sensitization with weekly scalp DPC. Here the sequenced sample was whole blood, taken in connection with sensitization to the hapten diphenylcyclopropenone (DPC). Receptor source: a woman aged 50 to 65 with alopecia areata. Some clones in this sample may be carry-over from other donors' samples.

This clonotype came up a few times. V is TRBV11-2 and J is TRBJ2-1; 7 bases align to TRBD2. This CDR3 has 17 amino acids. V shed 0 bases and J 7 bases; nucleotides not matched to a gene: 12. Germline V lookup: CDR1 SGHAT, CDR2 FQNNGV. The CDR3 DNA sequence: TGTGCCAGCAGCTTAGATCCGGTGGGAGGGCCGAGAAATGAGCAGTTCTTC. Its translation: CASSLDPVGGPRNEQFF. The full variable domain, with the rest looked up from reference TRBV11-2 and TRBJ2-1, is EAGVAQSPRYKIIEKRQSVAFWCNPISGHATLYWYQQILGQGPKLLIQFQNNGVVDDSQLPKDRFSAERLKGVDSTLKIQPAKLEDSAVYLCASSLDPVGGPRNEQFFGPGTRLTVL.

This sequence joins TRBV5-4 and TRBJ2-3, with D tentatively TRBD1 or TRBD2 (6 bases each). CDR3 length: 17 amino acids. Trimming removed 4 bases from V and 6 bases from J, with 24 bases in between. Per germline, CDR1 SGHNT and CDR2 YYREEE (reference sequence). Written as DNA, the CDR3 is TGTGCCAGCAGCGCGGAGGGGGGCCGGACCGGGTGGGATACGCAGTATTTT. Protein sequence: CASSAEGGRTGWDTQYF. The full variable domain, in which reference TRBV5-4 and TRBJ2-3 provide the parts outside the CDR3, is ETGVTQSPTHLIKTRGQQVTLRCSSQSGHNTVSWYQQALGQGPQFIFQYYREEENGRGNFPPRFSGLQFPNYSSELNVNALELDDSALYLCASSAEGGRTGWDTQYFGPGTRLTVL.

The chain employs TRBV10-1 and TRBJ2-1, with D perhaps TRBD2 (6 bases). Germline V CDR1 and CDR2: WNHNN, SYGVQD (reference sequence). Trimming left V 2 bases short and J 2 bases short, with 7 bases between. CDR3 length: 14 residues. CDR3 sequence (DNA): TGCGCCAGCAGTGAGGTAGCGGCCTACAATGAGCAGTTCTTC. Translated, it gives CASSEVAAYNEQFF.

This clonotype was recorded a few times. This rearrangement joins TRBV11-2 to TRBJ1-1; 9 bases line up with TRBD1. CDR1 SGHAT and CDR2 FQNNGV come from the germline V gene. The ends lost 1 base at V and 1 base at J; junction bases unmatched: 1. The CDR3 runs 15 residues. The CDR3 loop reads CASSLVGQGNTEAFF. The CDR3, as DNA: TGTGCCAGCAGCTTAGTGGGACAGGGGAACACTGAAGCTTTCTTT. Full variable domain (missing parts from reference TRBV11-2 and TRBJ1-1): EAGVAQSPRYKIIEKRQSVAFWCNPISGHATLYWYQQILGQGPKLLIQFQNNGVVDDSQLPKDRFSAERLKGVDSTLKIQPAKLEDSAVYLCASSLVGQGNTEAFFGQGTRLTVV.

The V call is TRBV11-2, the J call TRBJ1-3; D unresolved. Per germline, CDR1 SGHAT and CDR2 FQNNGV. The CDR3 totals 15 residues. V lost 7 bases and J lost 1, with 14 bases in between. CDR3 amino acids: CASNTVGGSGNTIYF. Written as DNA, the CDR3 is TGTGCCAGCAACACAGTTGGAGGGTCTGGAAACACCATATATTTT. Complete variable domain (other parts from reference TRBV11-2 and TRBJ1-3): EAGVAQSPRYKIIEKRQSVAFWCNPISGHATLYWYQQILGQGPKLLIQFQNNGVVDDSQLPKDRFSAERLKGVDSTLKIQPAKLEDSAVYLCASNTVGGSGNTIYFGEGSWLTVV.

CDR3 sequence reads: CASSLQGQGRNEQFF. CDR3 bases: TGCGCCAGCAGCTTGCAGGGACAGGGACGCAATGAGCAGTTCTTC. The V call is TRBV5-1, the J call TRBJ2-1; 9 bases agree with TRBD1. V lost 1 base to trimming and J lost 6 bases; unmatched junction nucleotides: 5. The germline V gene has CDR1 SGHRS and CDR2 YFSETQ. This CDR3 region has 15 residues.

This rearrangement joins TRBV2 to TRBJ1-1, with 7 bases identical to TRBD1. After removal of 3 bases from V and 3 bases from J, the junction contained 1 base not matched to a gene. CDR1 is SNHLY and CDR2 is FYNNEI in the germline V gene. The CDR3 consists of 13 residues. This chain's CDR3 is CASSDRGYTEAFF. The CDR3 coding sequence is TGTGCCAGCAGTGACAGGGGGTACACTGAAGCTTTCTTT.

This clonotype turned up a few times. The chain has TRBV20-1 and TRBJ2-7, with TRBD2 matching 11 bases. The CDR3 extends over 14 amino acids. Germline V gene sequence: CDR1 DFQATT, CDR2 SNEGSKA (reference sequence). V lost 5 bases to trimming and J lost 0 bases; unmatched junction nucleotides: 3. The CDR3 loop is CSAATSGSSYEQYF. In DNA form, the CDR3 reads TGCAGTGCTGCTACTAGCGGGAGCTCCTACGAGCAGTACTTC.

This clonotype was found a few times. V usage is TRBV10-1 and J usage is TRBJ2-7, with D hard to call. Trimming took 3 bases from V and 0 from J, leaving 3 bases between them. The CDR3 loop spans 12 amino acids. Germline lookup yields CDR1 WNHNN and CDR2 SYGVQD (reference sequence). The CDR3 loop is CASSDGSYEQYF. The CDR3 DNA reads as TGCGCCAGCAGTGATGGCTCCTACGAGCAGTACTTC.

The gene calls are TRBV25-1 and TRBJ2-3; D ambiguous. CDR1 is MGHDK, CDR2 SYGVNS, per germline. Trimming cost V 7 bases and J 0 bases, with 11 bases left between them. The CDR3 consists of 14 residues. CDR3 amino acids: CASTSHVSTDTQYF. In DNA form, the CDR3 reads TGTGCCAGCACGTCCCATGTTAGCACAGATACGCAGTATTTT.

This clonotype has just a few counts. The V and J genes are TRBV5-6 and TRBJ2-7; the D is unclear. V shed 4 bases and J shed 1 base, with 12 bases lying between them. The CDR3 contains 14 residues. Germline V gene sequence: CDR1 SGHDT, CDR2 YYEEEE. The CDR3, as DNA: TGTGCCAGCAGCCCTACACCGTCGTCCTACGAGCAGTACTTC. Its translation: CASSPTPSSYEQYF.

This clonotype was seen a few times. The chain combines TRBV29-1 with TRBJ1-5; TRBD1 aligns across 7 bases. V lost 4 bases, J lost 7 bases, and 7 bases stayed unmatched. Germline CDR1 is SQVTM and CDR2 is ANQGSEA. The CDR3 has 13 residues. CDR3 sequence reads: CSVGQGFGQPQHF. The DNA of the CDR3 is TGCAGCGTTGGACAGGGTTTTGGGCAGCCCCAGCATTTT.

The chain links TRBV27 to TRBJ2-7, with 8 bases fitting TRBD2. The germline V gene encodes CDR1 MNHEY and CDR2 SMNVEV (reference sequence). V shed 0 bases, J shed 2 bases, and the junction held 6 bases outside the gene matches. CDR3 length equals 16 residues. DNA for the CDR3: TGTGCCAGCAGTTTATCACCCGGACTAGCCACCTACGAGCAGTACTTC. As protein: CASSLSPGLATYEQYF.

V gene TRBV20-1 combines with J gene TRBJ1-2; no firm D call. The CDR3 has 13 residues. CDR1 is DFQATT, CDR2 SNEGSKA, per germline (reference sequence). With 3 bases removed from V and 10 bases from J, the gap between germline ends came to 18 bases. CDR3 DNA sequence: TGCAGTGCTAGCTACGACCCGACTCCGGACTACACCTTC. Encoded protein: CSASYDPTPDYTF.

The V gene is TRBV27, the J gene TRBJ2-3, with a weak D call TRBD2 (6 bases). The CDR3 spans 14 residues. Trimming took off 1 base at V and 2 bases at J, with 7 bases between the two ends. CDR1 and CDR2 (germline): MNHEY, SMNVEV (reference sequence). CDR3 sequence: CASSLLAVTDTQYF. CDR3 DNA: TGTGCCAGCAGTTTATTAGCGGTCACAGATACGCAGTATTTT.

This clonotype was seen at least ten times. The V and J genes are TRBV13 and TRBJ2-7; TRBD2 agrees at 13 bases. Losses at the gene ends were 7 bases for V and 0 bases for J; bases not matched to a gene: 15. Germline V gene data show CDR1 as PRHDT and CDR2 as FYEKMQ (reference sequence). The length of the CDR3 is 19 residues. The CDR3 sequence: CASTQTGTSGIRGSYEQYF. The CDR3 DNA is TGTGCCAGCACCCAAACCGGGACTAGCGGGATAAGGGGCTCCTACGAGCAGTACTTC.

The chain employs TRBV5-1 and TRBJ1-1, with 8 bases lining up with TRBD1. J was trimmed by 7 bases and V by 4 bases; bases with no gene match: 6. In germline, CDR1 is SGHRS, CDR2 YFSETQ. The CDR3 runs to 13 residues. The CDR3 region is CASSTQGASEAFF. DNA for the CDR3: TGCGCCAGCAGCACGCAGGGGGCTAGTGAAGCTTTCTTT. Variable domain in full (rest from reference TRBV5-1 and TRBJ1-1): KAGVTQTPRYLIKTRGQQVTLSCSPISGHRSVSWYQQTPGQGLQFLFEYFSETQRNKGNFPGRFSGRQFSNSRSEMNVSTLELGDSALYLCASSTQGASEAFFGQGTRLTVV.

The chain employs TRBV29-1 and TRBJ2-1; D might be TRBD2 (7 bases). Germline loops: CDR1 SQVTM, CDR2 ANQGSEA. Trimming left V 7 bases short and J 8 bases short, with 15 bases between. This CDR3 has 12 amino acids. As DNA, the CDR3 is TGCAGCGCCAAAAGGGGGGGGGATGAGCAGTTCTTC. Protein: CSAKRGGDEQFF.

This clonotype was picked up a small number of times. The chain joins TRBV28 to TRBJ1-5; maybe TRBD1 (5 bases). With 2 bases removed from V and 6 bases from J, the gap between germline ends came to 11 bases. CDR3 length: 14 residues. CDR1 MDHEN and CDR2 SYDVKM come from the germline V gene. The chain's CDR3 is CASSLPGAGQPQHF. For the CDR3, the DNA is TGTGCCAGCAGTTTACCCGGGGCGGGTCAGCCCCAGCATTTT.

This clonotype was found a few times. J is TRBJ1-2 and V is TRBV6-5; 7 bases are a match to TRBD1. Germline V lookup: CDR1 MNHEY, CDR2 SVGAGI. The CDR3 is 14 amino acids. J gave up 6 bases and V 6 bases, and 10 bases lay outside the gene matches. The CDR3 DNA follows: TGTGCCAGCAGAAGATGGGGACAGATAAATGGCTACACCTTC. It yields the protein CASRRWGQINGYTF.

In its sample, this clonotype was seen a few times. This chain connects TRBV7-8 to TRBJ2-1; 11 nucleotides match TRBD2. J gave up 4 bases and V 6 bases, and 11 bases lay outside the gene matches. CDR1 is SGHVS, CDR2 FQNEAQ, per germline. The length of the CDR3 is 17 residues. The CDR3 DNA is TGTGCCAGCAGGGAGGATAGCGGGAGGGCCTCTTACAATGAGCAGTTCTTC. As protein: CASREDSGRASYNEQFF.

This clonotype was observed at least ten times. The chain carries TRBV4-2 and TRBJ2-1, with 8 nucleotides matching TRBD2. CDR3 length: 18 residues. V dropped 0 bases and J dropped 0; count of bases not matched to a gene: 7. Germline V gene sequence: CDR1 LGHNA, CDR2 YNFKEQ. The CDR3 DNA sequence: TGTGCCAGCAGCCAAGAGGTTAGCGGGGCGAGCTCCTACAATGAGCAGTTCTTC. Protein sequence: CASSQEVSGASSYNEQFF.

The chain uses TRBV21-1 and TRBJ2-1; whether TRBD2, the table's D call, matches the DNA was not checked. TRBV21-1 has pseudogene status. The CDR3 runs 13 residues. Here the CDR3 DNA reads TGTGCCAACGTCGGGAGTTGGTACAATGAGCAGTTCTTC. Translated, it gives CANVGSWYNEQFF.

The sample holds a few counts of this clonotype. The chain links TRBV4-1 to TRBJ1-2, with D possibly TRBD1 on 6 matching bases. The CDR3 is made up of 16 amino acids. The V gene's germline CDR1 is MGHRA and CDR2 YSYEKL. V lost 4 bases, J lost 4 bases, and 19 bases lay in between. CDR3 sequence: CASSPGAGADSYGYTF. The DNA of the CDR3 is TGCGCCAGCAGCCCGGGAGCAGGGGCAGACTCCTATGGCTACACCTTC.

The V and J genes are TRBV5-1 and TRBJ2-1; D possibly corresponds to TRBD2 (5 bases). Trimming stripped 7 bases from V and 2 bases from J, with 13 bases between. Germline CDR1 SGHRS, CDR2 YFSETQ. This CDR3 is built from 14 residues. The CDR3 nucleotides are TGCGCCAGCCGGCCCTTGACTACCTACAATGAGCAGTTCTTC. Amino acids: CASRPLTTYNEQFF.

This clonotype was picked up a small number of times. The rearrangement links TRBV19 to TRBJ1-2; D not resolved. V lost 5 bases and J 7 bases, leaving 17 bases between the germline ends. There are 14 residues in the CDR3. Per the germline V gene, CDR1 is LNHDA and CDR2 is SQIVND (reference sequence). The CDR3 DNA reads as TGTGCCAGTAGTCCGCGGGTCGGGCAGCGTGGCTACACCTTC. Translation gives CASSPRVGQRGYTF.

This clonotype was observed a handful of times. This chain links TRBV18 with TRBJ2-5; D not resolved. The germline gives CDR1 KGHSH, CDR2 LQKENI. The CDR3 runs to 15 residues. V was pared by 0 bases and J by 5 bases, with 13 bases between. The CDR3 spells CASSPPDGSRETQYF. The CDR3 nucleotides read TGTGCCAGCTCACCACCAGATGGGTCAAGGGAGACCCAGTACTTC.

The chain employs TRBV20-1 and TRBJ2-7; the D gene could be TRBD1 or TRBD2 (6 bases each). The CDR3 covers 15 residues. Germline loops: CDR1 DFQATT, CDR2 SNEGSKA (reference sequence). Trimming left V 6 bases short and J 0 bases short, with 18 bases between. The CDR3 region is CSATRGQGNSYEQYF. Written as DNA, the CDR3 is TGCAGTGCCACGCGGGGTCAGGGGAACTCCTACGAGCAGTACTTC.

The chain couples TRBV29-1 to TRBJ1-1; TRBD1 agrees at 12 bases. V lost 7 bases, J lost 12 bases, and 12 bases stayed unmatched. Germline lookup yields CDR1 SQVTM and CDR2 ANQGSEA. The CDR3 has 13 amino acids. This CDR3 is CSAGEGQGAKTFF. The CDR3 DNA reads as TGCAGCGCTGGGGAGGGACAGGGGGCTAAAACTTTCTTT.

V is TRBV21-1 and J is TRBJ1-1; TRBD1 reflects the table's D call only, with no check against the DNA. TRBV21-1 is deemed a pseudogene. There are 17 residues in the CDR3. CDR3: CASSKGARVLGCTEAFF. The CDR3, as DNA: TGTGCCAGCAGCAAAGGGGCCAGGGTATTGGGGTGTACTGAAGCTTTCTTT.